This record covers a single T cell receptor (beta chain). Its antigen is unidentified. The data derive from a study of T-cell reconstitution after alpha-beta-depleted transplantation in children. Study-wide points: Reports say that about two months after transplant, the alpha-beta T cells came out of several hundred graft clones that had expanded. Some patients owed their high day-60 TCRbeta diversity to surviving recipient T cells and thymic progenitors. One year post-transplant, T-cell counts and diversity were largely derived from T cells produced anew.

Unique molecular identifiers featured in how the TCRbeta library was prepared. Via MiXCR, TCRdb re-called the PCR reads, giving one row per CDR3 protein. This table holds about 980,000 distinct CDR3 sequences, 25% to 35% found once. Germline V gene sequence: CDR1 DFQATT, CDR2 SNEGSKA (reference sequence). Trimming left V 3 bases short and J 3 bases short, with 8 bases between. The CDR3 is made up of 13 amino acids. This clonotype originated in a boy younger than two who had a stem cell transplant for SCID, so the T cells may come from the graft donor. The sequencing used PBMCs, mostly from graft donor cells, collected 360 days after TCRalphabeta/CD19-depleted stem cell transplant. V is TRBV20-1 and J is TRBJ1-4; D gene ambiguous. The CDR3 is CSARVRANEKLFF. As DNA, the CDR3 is TGCAGTGCTAGGGTCAGAGCTAATGAAAAACTGTTTTTT.